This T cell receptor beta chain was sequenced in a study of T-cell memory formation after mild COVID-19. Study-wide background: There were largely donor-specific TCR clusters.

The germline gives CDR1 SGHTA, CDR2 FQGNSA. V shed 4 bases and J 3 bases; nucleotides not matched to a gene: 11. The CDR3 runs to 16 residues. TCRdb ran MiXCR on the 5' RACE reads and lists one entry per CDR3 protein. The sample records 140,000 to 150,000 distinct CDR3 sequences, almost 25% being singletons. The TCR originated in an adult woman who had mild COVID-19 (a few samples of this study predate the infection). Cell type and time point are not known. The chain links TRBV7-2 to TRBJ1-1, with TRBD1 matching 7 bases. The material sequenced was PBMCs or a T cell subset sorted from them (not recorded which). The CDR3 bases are TGTGCCAGCAGCTCCCTGGGGGGACAGTTAGACACTGAAGCTTTCTTT. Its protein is CASSSLGGQLDTEAFF. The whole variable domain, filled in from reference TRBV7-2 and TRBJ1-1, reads GAGVSQSPSNKVTEKGKDVELRCDPISGHTALYWYRQSLGQGLEFLIYFQGNSAPDKSGLPSDRFSAERTGGSVSTLTIQRTQQEDSAVYLCASSSLGGQLDTEAFFGQGTRLTVV.